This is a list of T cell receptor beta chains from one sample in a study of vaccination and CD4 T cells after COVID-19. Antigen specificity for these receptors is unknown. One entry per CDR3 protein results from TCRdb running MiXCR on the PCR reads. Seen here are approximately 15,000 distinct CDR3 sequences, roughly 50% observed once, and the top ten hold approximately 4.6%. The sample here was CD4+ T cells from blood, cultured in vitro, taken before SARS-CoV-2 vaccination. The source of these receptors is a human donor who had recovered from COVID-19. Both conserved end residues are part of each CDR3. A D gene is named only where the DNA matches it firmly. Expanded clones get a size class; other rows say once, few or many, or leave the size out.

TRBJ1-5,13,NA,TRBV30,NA,TGTGCCTGGAGTCCGGGACCCGGCCAGCCCCAGCATTTT,CAWSPGPGQPQHF
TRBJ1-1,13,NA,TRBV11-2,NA,TGTGCCAGCAGCTTAGAGAGGGACACTGAAGCTTTCTTT,CASSLERDTEAFF
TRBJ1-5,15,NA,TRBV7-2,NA,TGTGCCAGCAGCCCCACCCCTTCCTCCATATCGCCCCAGCATTTT,CASSPTPSSISPQHF
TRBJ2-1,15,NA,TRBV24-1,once,TGTGCCACCAGTGACACGGGACACAACTACAATGAGCAGTTCTTC,CATSDTGHNYNEQFF
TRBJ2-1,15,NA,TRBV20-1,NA,TGCAGTGCAGGCCCAGGGGTTAGGAAAGTCGATGAGCAGTTCTTC,CSAGPGVRKVDEQFF
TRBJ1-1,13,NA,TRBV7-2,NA,TGTGCCAGCAGTCGGGACGGCTCCACTGAAGCTTTCTTT,CASSRDGSTEAFF
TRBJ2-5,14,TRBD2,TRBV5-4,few,TGTGCCAGCAGCCCCGGGACTAGGCAAGAGACCCAGTACTTC,CASSPGTRQETQYF
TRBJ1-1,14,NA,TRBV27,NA,TGTGCCAGCAGTTTATGGGGAGACCCCACTGAAGCTTTCTTT,CASSLWGDPTEAFF
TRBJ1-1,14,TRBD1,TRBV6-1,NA,TGTGCCAGCAGTGGGACAGGGGGCCGGACTGAAGCTTTCTTT,CASSGTGGRTEAFF
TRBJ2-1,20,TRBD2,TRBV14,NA,TGTGCCAGCAGCCATCCCCGGCGGCGGACTAGCGGGACCCTAGGGAATGAGCAGTTCTTC,CASSHPRRRTSGTLGNEQFF
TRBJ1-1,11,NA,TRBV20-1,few,TGCAGTGCTAGTTCACCGGGTGAAGCTTTCTTT,CSASSPGEAFF